This is a list of T cell receptor beta chains from one sample in a study of blood T cell repertoires in COVID-19. Here immunoSEQ multiplex PCR was the method, and the copy in TCRdb shows in-frame clones only, minus some. The sample includes around 220,000 clones, about 84% seen only once; the top ten take roughly 7.6%. The sample comprised peripheral blood. These receptors were taken from a woman aged 80 or over with COVID-19, enrolled during active disease. The CDR3 runs from the conserved cysteine through the conserved F or W. The D gene is left open where the match is weak. Where a row states a size, it is once, few, many or the class of an expanded clone; other rows omit it.

clone size | J gene | V gene | D gene | CDR3 protein | CDR3 DNA
. | TRBJ1-6 | TRBV3-1/TRBV3-2 | . | CASSLGTNEASPLHF | TGTGCCAGCAGTCTAGGAACAAATGAGGCCTCACCCCTCCACTTT
. | TRBJ2-5 | TRBV25-1 | . | CASSVSGDSAETQYF | TGTGCCAGCAGTGTGTCGGGGGATTCCGCGGAGACCCAGTACTTC
once | TRBJ1-3 | TRBV11-2 | . | CASSSDSSGNTIYF | TGTGCCAGCAGCTCGGACAGCTCTGGAAACACCATATATTTT
few | TRBJ2-7 | TRBV5-1 | TRBD2 | CASSSLAGGPEYEQYF | TGCGCCAGCAGTTCTCTAGCGGGAGGGCCGGAGTACGAGCAGTACTTC
. | TRBJ1-1 | TRBV12-3/TRBV12-4 | . | CASSSDTRNAFF | TGTGCCAGCAGTTCTGACACACGGAATGCTTTCTTT
. | TRBJ1-6 | TRBV15 | TRBD1 | CATSSRQGGDALHF | TGTGCCACCAGCAGCCGACAGGGGGGTGATGCCCTCCACTTT
. | TRBJ2-2 | TRBV7-2 | TRBD1 | CASSPSGWTGGNTGELFF | TGTGCCAGCAGCCCCAGTGGTTGGACAGGGGGCAACACCGGGGAGCTGTTTTTT
. | TRBJ2-1 | TRBV25-1 | . | CASSERGYSYNEQFF | TGTGCCAGCAGTGAACGGGGGTACTCCTACAATGAGCAGTTCTTC
. | TRBJ1-5 | TRBV2 | TRBD1 | CASMRDRVNQPQHF | TGTGCCAGCATGAGGGACAGGGTCAATCAGCCCCAGCATTTT
. | TRBJ2-1 | TRBV5-1 | . | CASSPGEGVILYNEQFF | TGCGCCAGCAGCCCAGGGGAGGGGGTCATCCTCTACAATGAGCAGTTCTTC
. | TRBJ1-2 | TRBV9 | TRBD1 | CASSPGQERQYTENYGYTF | TGTGCCAGCAGCCCCGGACAGGAACGTCAATATACAGAGAACTATGGCTACACCTTC
. | TRBJ1-1 | TRBV5-4 | . | CASRGANTEAFF | TGTGCCAGCCGGGGTGCGAACACTGAAGCTTTCTTT
. | TRBJ1-1 | TRBV19 | . | CASSKSRSLLNTEAFF | TGTGCCAGTAGTAAAAGCCGAAGCCTCCTGAACACTGAAGCTTTCTTT
. | TRBJ2-1 | TRBV7-6 | TRBD2 | CASSLVASTSVGEQFF | TGTGCCAGCAGCTTAGTTGCGTCTACTAGCGTTGGAGAGCAGTTCTTC
. | TRBJ1-6 | TRBV4-1 | . | CASSQGQISPLHF | TGCGCCAGCAGCCAAGGGCAAATTTCACCCCTCCACTTT
. | TRBJ1-2 | TRBV5-8 | . | CASSLTGRAYGYTF | TGTGCCAGCAGCTTAACAGGAAGGGCGTATGGCTACACCTTC
. | TRBJ2-7 | TRBV29-1 | . | CSVGQAYEQYF | TGCAGCGTTGGACAGGCCTACGAGCAGTACTTC
. | TRBJ2-1 | TRBV3-1/TRBV3-2 | . | CASSQVGEQFF | TGTGCCAGCAGCCAAGTCGGTGAGCAGTTCTTC
. | TRBJ1-6 | TRBV25-1 | . | CASRTGNSPLHF | TGTGCCAGCAGAACAGGAAATTCACCCCTCCACTTT
. | TRBJ2-3 | TRBV7-8 | TRBD2 | CASSLEGLANTQYF | TGTGCCAGCAGCTTAGAAGGACTAGCAAATACGCAGTATTTT
once | TRBJ1-6 | TRBV2 | . | CASTPQGRALHF | TGTGCCAGCACTCCACAGGGAAGGGCCCTCCACTTT
. | TRBJ2-7 | TRBV5-1 | TRBD1 | CASSTGTGYEQYF | TGCGCCAGCAGCACCGGGACAGGTTACGAGCAGTACTTC
. | TRBJ1-6 | TRBV6-1 | . | CASSEGAGVRSPLHF | TGTGCCAGCAGTGAAGGGGCGGGGGTCAGGTCACCCCTCCACTTT
few | TRBJ1-2 | TRBV6-5 | TRBD1 | CASSRQGQGVKGYTF | TGTGCCAGCAGTCGCCAGGGACAGGGGGTGAAAGGCTACACCTTC
. | TRBJ2-7 | TRBV5-8 | . | CASSPGGTYEQYF | TGTGCCAGCAGCCCCGGGGGAACCTACGAGCAGTACTTC